Shown below are 28 T cell receptor beta chains from a single sample sequenced in a study of CD8+CD57+ T cells in acquired aplastic anemia. Genomic DNA constituted the template upon which TCR beta VDJ and CDR3 profiling was performed. Each CDR3 protein is one row after TCRdb ran MiXCR on the reads. This repertoire shows some 150,000 distinct CDR3 sequences, approximately 52% found once; its top ten account for about an eighth. Sequencing was done on patients that had shown CD8+CD57+ cell expansion by flow cytometry. The sample was sorted CD4+, CD8+, or CD8+CD57+ T cells (not recorded which) from PBMCs. All receptors come from a human donor with aplastic anemia.

The rearrangement joins TRBV7-9 to TRBJ2-4; D call uncertain. The CDR3 contains 12 residues. Germline CDR1 reads SEHNR; CDR2 reads FQNEAQ (reference sequence). The V gene lost 1 base and the J gene lost 10 bases, with 8 bases spanning the gap. The CDR3 reads CASSLGLSIQYF. The CDR3 DNA reads TGTGCCAGCAGCTTAGGACTTTCGATTCAGTACTTC.

About this clonotype: Germline and junction disagree at one end, which may indicate a read error. This sequence joins TRBV10-3 and TRBJ1-1; possible D gene TRBD1, 5 bases. CDR1 is ENHRY and CDR2 is SYGVKD in the germline V gene. This CDR3 comprises 16 residues. The DNA of the CDR3 is TGTGCCATCAGTACCGGGACGTCAAAAGGAAACACTGGAGCTTTCTTT. Residues: CAISTGTSKGNTGAFF.

This rearrangement joins TRBV6-1 to TRBJ2-3; TRBD1 or TRBD2 may be the D gene (5 bases each). The CDR3 is 15 residues long. The germline V gene has CDR1 MNHNS and CDR2 SASEGT. Trimming pared 8 bases from V and 2 bases from J, leaving 17 bases between. The CDR3 reads CASVYGGSLTDTQYF. Here the CDR3 DNA reads TGTGCCAGCGTTTATGGGGGATCACTCACAGATACGCAGTATTTT.

As concerns this clonotype: Given a much more abundant clone one base away, this may be a read error. The chain joins TRBV10-1 to TRBJ2-5, with 7 bases matching TRBD1. V lost 6 bases and J lost 4; bases outside the gene matches: 8. Germline CDR1 reads WNHNN; CDR2 reads SYGVQD (reference sequence). The CDR3 consists of 14 residues. CDR3 loop: CASSEPYRGETQYF. The CDR3 coding sequence is TGCGCCAGCAGCGAACCTTACAGGGGAGAGACCCAGTACTTC.

The V and J genes are TRBV19 and TRBJ1-1, with no clear D. Germline V gene sequence: CDR1 LNHDA, CDR2 SQIVND (reference sequence). V was shortened by 1 base and J by 5 bases, with 8 bases between the two germline ends. The CDR3 length is 13 residues. CDR3 residues: CASSIALRTEAFF. The CDR3 DNA follows: TGTGCCAGTAGTATAGCGTTGAGGACTGAAGCTTTCTTT.

The rearrangement uses TRBV12-3 or TRBV12-4 and TRBJ2-1; 7 nucleotides align to TRBD1. V lost 5 bases and J lost 9; bases outside the gene matches: 7. The CDR3 covers 13 residues. This chain's CDR3 is CASSVQQGLEQFF. The DNA for the CDR3 is TGTGCCAGCAGTGTACAACAGGGGCTTGAGCAGTTCTTC.

V gene TRBV3-1 combines with J gene TRBJ1-1; D possibly corresponds to TRBD1 (5 bases). The V gene's germline CDR1 is LGHDT and CDR2 YNNKEL (reference sequence). The ends were cut back, 5 bases at V and 0 bases at J, with 10 bases in the middle. The CDR3 sequence is 14 residues long. CDR3 residues: CASSRGTVNTEAFF. The CDR3 DNA reads TGTGCCAGCAGCAGAGGGACCGTGAACACTGAAGCTTTCTTT.

The chain has TRBV7-6 and TRBJ1-1, with a tentative D call TRBD1 (5 bases). V was shortened by 5 bases and J by 1 base, with 8 bases between the two germline ends. The CDR3 has 13 amino acids. Per the germline V gene, CDR1 is SGHVS and CDR2 is FNYEAQ. The CDR3 is CASSVDTNTEAFF. CDR3 coding DNA: TGTGCCAGCAGCGTGGACACGAACACTGAAGCTTTCTTT.

The gene calls are TRBV10-3 and TRBJ1-1; the D gene is possibly TRBD1 (5 bases). The V and J ends lost 4 bases and 4 bases respectively, with 16 bases between them. The CDR3 length is 15 residues. The germline CDR1 and CDR2 sequences are ENHRY and SYGVKD. CDR3 in amino acids: CAISAPGRVGTEAFF. In nucleotides, the CDR3 is TGTGCCATCAGTGCCCCTGGCAGGGTGGGCACTGAAGCTTTCTTT.

This clonotype was detected many times. This chain connects TRBV4-1 to TRBJ1-5, with D unresolved. The CDR3 loop spans 15 amino acids. V dropped 0 bases and J dropped 4 bases, with 10 bases sitting between them. Looked up from germline, CDR1 is MGHRA and CDR2 is YSYEKL. CDR3 protein: CASSQDLPANQPQHF. DNA for the CDR3: TGCGCCAGCAGCCAAGATCTCCCAGCGAATCAGCCCCAGCATTTT.

This clonotype was seen many times. The rearrangement links TRBV19 to TRBJ1-5; 7 bases fit TRBD1. Germline assignment: CDR1 LNHDA and CDR2 SQIVND (reference sequence). V lost 3 bases to trimming and J lost 6 bases; unmatched junction nucleotides: 11. The CDR3 has 16 residues. CDR3 region: CASSIPRAGGGQPQHF. The CDR3 DNA reads TGTGCCAGTAGTATCCCTCGGGCAGGGGGAGGTCAGCCCCAGCATTTT.

V gene TRBV29-1 combines with J gene TRBJ2-5; 7 positions match TRBD1. Looked up from germline, CDR1 is SQVTM and CDR2 is ANQGSEA. V trimming: 4 bases; J trimming: 4 bases; junction bases outside the gene matches: 6. The CDR3 is made up of 13 amino acids. The CDR3 nucleotides are TGCAGCGTTGGAAGGGGGCAGAGAGAGACCCAGTACTTC. Translation gives CSVGRGQRETQYF.

Remarks on this clonotype: An end of the junction differs from the germline gene, which may be a read error. The gene calls are TRBV2 and TRBJ1-5; D is possibly TRBD1 (5 bases). The CDR3 spans 16 residues. CDR1 SNHLY and CDR2 FYNNEI come from the germline V gene. The CDR3 DNA is TGTGCCAGCAGTGAAGCTAGCGACAGAAGCAACCAGCCCCAGCATTTT. This codes for CASSEASDRSNQPQHF. Drawing the rest from reference TRBV2 and TRBJ1-5, the complete variable domain is EPEVTQTPSHQVTQMGQEVILRCVPISNHLYFYWYRQILGQKVEFLVSFYNNEISEKSEIFDDQFSVERPDGSNFTLKIRSTKLEDSAMYFCASSEASDRSNQPQHFGDGTRLSIL.

This clonotype came up many times. V is TRBV5-1 and J is TRBJ2-7; perhaps TRBD2 as D (5 bases). The V end lost 6 bases, the J end lost 4 bases, and 17 bases lay between the germline ends. The CDR3 contains 14 residues. Germline-derived CDR1 and CDR2 are SGHRS and YFSETQ. The chain's CDR3 is CASKSMAGIYEQYF. CDR3 sequence (DNA): TGCGCCAGCAAATCTATGGCGGGCATTTACGAGCAGTACTTC. The full variable domain, its missing parts supplied by reference TRBV5-1 and TRBJ2-7, is KAGVTQTPRYLIKTRGQQVTLSCSPISGHRSVSWYQQTPGQGLQFLFEYFSETQRNKGNFPGRFSGRQFSNSRSEMNVSTLELGDSALYLCASKSMAGIYEQYFGPGTRLTVT.

This chain uses TRBV6-1 with TRBJ1-2; unclear D gene. V lost 5 bases, J lost 2 bases, and 15 bases lay in between. CDR1 is MNHNS and CDR2 is SASEGT in the germline V gene. This CDR3 region has 15 residues. The DNA for the CDR3 is TGTGCCAGCAGTCGACATGCAGATACCAACTATGGCTACACCTTC. The encoded protein is CASSRHADTNYGYTF.

This chain joins TRBV10-3 and TRBJ2-7, with TRBD1 matching 8 bases. CDR3 size: 13 residues. Germline V gene data show CDR1 as ENHRY and CDR2 as SYGVKD. The ends lost 6 bases at V and 6 bases at J; junction bases unmatched: 7. CDR3 nucleotides: TGTGCCATCAGGATCGGACAGGGCGGCGAGCAGTACTTC. Translating it yields CAIRIGQGGEQYF.

This sequence joins TRBV9 and TRBJ2-5; the D gene could be TRBD1 or TRBD2 (5 bases each). Germline CDR1 reads SGDLS; CDR2 reads YYNGEE. Deletions cut 2 bases from V and 0 bases from J, with 11 bases between. The length of the CDR3 is 15 residues. CDR3 loop: CASSVSWGNQETQYF. The CDR3, as DNA: TGTGCCAGCAGCGTTTCCTGGGGGAACCAAGAGACCCAGTACTTC. Full variable domain (missing parts from reference TRBV9 and TRBJ2-5): DSGVTQTPKHLITATGQRVTLRCSPRSGDLSVYWYQQSLDQGLQFLIQYYNGEERAKGNILERFSAQQFPDLHSELNLSSLELGDSALYFCASSVSWGNQETQYFGPGTRLLVL.

The chain links TRBV20-1 to TRBJ1-2, with 10 nucleotides matching TRBD1. V lost 0 bases, J lost 7 bases, and 5 bases stayed unmatched. The germline CDR1 and CDR2 sequences are DFQATT and SNEGSKA (reference sequence). The CDR3 totals 14 residues. CDR3 sequence reads: CSARDPRTGGGYTF. In nucleotides, the CDR3 is TGCAGTGCTAGAGATCCAAGGACAGGGGGTGGCTACACCTTC.

The sample holds many counts of this clonotype. V gene TRBV12-3 or TRBV12-4 combines with J gene TRBJ1-2; 7 bases are shared with TRBD1. CDR3 size: 15 residues. V shed 6 bases, J shed 2 bases, and the junction held 9 bases outside the gene matches. The DNA for the CDR3 is TGTGCCAGCAGCTACAATCGGGGACAGAACTATGGCTACACCTTC. Translation gives CASSYNRGQNYGYTF.

The V gene is TRBV19, the J gene TRBJ2-7; TRBD1 matches at 7 bases. The germline V gene encodes CDR1 LNHDA and CDR2 SQIVND (reference sequence). The CDR3 is 15 residues long. V gave up 4 bases and J gave up 1 base; unmatched junction bases: 7. CDR3 in DNA: TGTGCCAGTAGTAAGTCACGACAGGGATCCTACGAGCAGTACTTC. The encoded protein is CASSKSRQGSYEQYF.

J is TRBJ1-1 and V is TRBV19, with TRBD1 matching 7 bases. The germline V gene encodes CDR1 LNHDA and CDR2 SQIVND (reference sequence). V was clipped by 5 bases and J by 5 bases; unmatched bases: 11. CDR3 length equals 15 residues. The CDR3 bases are TGTGCCAGTAGTTCCGCCCTCACAGGGGAGACTGAAGCTTTCTTT. It yields the protein CASSSALTGETEAFF.

V and J are TRBV3-1 and TRBJ1-1; D perhaps matches TRBD1 (5 bases). V gave up 3 bases and J gave up 10 bases, with 15 bases separating them. CDR1 is LGHDT, CDR2 YNNKEL, per germline (reference sequence). CDR3 length: 13 amino acids. The CDR3 loop reads CASSQSGGLAAFF. As DNA, the CDR3 is TGTGCCAGCAGCCAGAGCGGGGGATTGGCAGCTTTCTTT.

V gene TRBV19 combines with J gene TRBJ1-2; possible D gene TRBD1, 5 bases. CDR3 length: 12 amino acids. Per germline, CDR1 LNHDA and CDR2 SQIVND (reference sequence). V was clipped by 5 bases and J by 6 bases, with 10 bases between them. DNA for the CDR3: TGTGCCAGTAGTTCATGGACACATGGCTACACCTTC. This codes for CASSSWTHGYTF.

In this sample, this clonotype turned up many times. The chain couples TRBV12-3 or TRBV12-4 to TRBJ1-5; D remains unclear. Trimming cost V 6 bases and J 1 base, with 16 bases left between them. The CDR3 sequence is 16 residues long. In nucleotides, the CDR3 is TGTGCCAGCAGCGCCTGGACGGACTCGAGCAATCAGCCCCAGCATTTT. Its translation is CASSAWTDSSNQPQHF.

This clonotype appeared once. The rearrangement joins TRBV25-1 to TRBJ2-1; unclear D gene. The V and J ends lost 5 bases and 4 bases respectively, with 6 bases between them. In germline, CDR1 is MGHDK, CDR2 SYGVNS. The CDR3 extends over 12 amino acids. CDR3 sequence reads: CASSRVYNEQFF. In nucleotides, the CDR3 is TGTGCCAGCAGTAGAGTATACAATGAGCAGTTCTTC.

This clonotype was picked up many times. V gene TRBV6-4 combines with J gene TRBJ2-3; TRBD2 might be the D (5 bases). V was cut by 2 bases and J by 1 base, with 10 bases left in between. CDR1 is MRHNA and CDR2 is SNTAGT in the germline V gene. The CDR3 loop spans 15 amino acids. The DNA of the CDR3 is TGTGCCAGCAGTGACACCATGGGAGGCACAGATACGCAGTATTTT. Amino acids: CASSDTMGGTDTQYF.

At least ten counts were recorded for this clonotype. This rearrangement joins TRBV4-2 to TRBJ2-1; D perhaps matches TRBD2 (5 bases). Germline V CDR1 and CDR2: LGHNA, YNFKEQ. The length of the CDR3 is 16 residues. The V end was cut by 4 bases, the J end by 5 bases, with 18 bases between. CDR3 sequence: CASSPKEALTNNEQFF. The CDR3 nucleotides are TGTGCCAGCAGCCCAAAAGAGGCTTTGACTAACAATGAGCAGTTCTTC.

A few counts support this clonotype. This chain links TRBV24-1 with TRBJ2-1, with a possible D match to TRBD1 (5 bases). Trimming cost V 5 bases and J 3 bases, with 10 bases left between them. The germline CDR1 and CDR2 sequences are KGHDR and SFDVKD. CDR3 length equals 14 residues. CDR3 region: CATSADDSYNEQFF. The CDR3 DNA is TGTGCCACCAGTGCCGACGACAGCTACAATGAGCAGTTCTTC.